This is a list of T cell receptor beta chains from one sample in a study of blood T cell repertoires in COVID-19. TCRdb keeps only in-frame clones here, not all; method: immunoSEQ multiplex PCR. The sample has 250,000 or so clones; 86% are singletons. The sample was peripheral blood. The receptors were sampled from a woman aged 25 to 39 with active or convalescent COVID-19. Both conserved end residues are part of each CDR3. The order of the fields is J gene, V gene, CDR3 length, CDR3 protein.

J: TRBJ1-1
V: TRBV28
length: 14
CDR3: CASRGTGLNTEAFF

J: TRBJ2-7
V: TRBV7-8
length: 15
CDR3: CASSSRGLEIYEQYF

J: TRBJ1-1
V: TRBV20-1
length: 15
CDR3: CSASVPGLMNTEAFF

J: TRBJ1-1
V: TRBV30
length: 16
CDR3: CAWSGGGLILNTEAFF

J: TRBJ1-2
V: TRBV9
length: 14
CDR3: CASSKGQGNYGYTF

J: TRBJ2-3
V: TRBV19
length: 15
CDR3: CASSIRISSTDTQYF

J: TRBJ1-1
V: TRBV7-9
length: 13
CDR3: CASSSTGVPDAFF

J: TRBJ2-2
V: TRBV5-4
length: 13
CDR3: CASGSGASGELFF

J: TRBJ1-1
V: TRBV29-1
length: 13
CDR3: CSVGLVGRLRAFF

J: TRBJ1-1
V: TRBV7-8
length: 12
CDR3: CASSLPGGEAFF

J: TRBJ2-7
V: TRBV15
length: 16
CDR3: CATSEPFGDRVYEQYF

J: TRBJ1-3
V: TRBV6-1
length: 15
CDR3: CASSEGQFQRNTIYF

J: TRBJ2-1
V: TRBV3-1/TRBV3-2
length: 15
CDR3: CASSQDPQGYNEQFF

J: TRBJ1-1
V: TRBV2
length: 13
CDR3: CASSAERRIEAFF

J: TRBJ1-2
V: TRBV19
length: 12
CDR3: CASSGAYYGYTF

J: TRBJ1-1
V: TRBV6-6
length: 14
CDR3: CASSRAGNPTEAFF

J: TRBJ1-1
V: TRBV18
length: 18
CDR3: CASSPLAGDGAVFSEAFF

J: TRBJ1-2
V: TRBV28
length: 14
CDR3: CASIPQGPGYGYTF

J: TRBJ1-5
V: TRBV2
length: 16
CDR3: CASSRTGDLASQPQHF

J: TRBJ1-3
V: TRBV6-5
length: 14
CDR3: CASSPDPGGNTIYF

J: TRBJ1-4
V: TRBV4-3
length: 14
CDR3: CASSQAGGNEKLFF

J: TRBJ2-7
V: TRBV2
length: 15
CDR3: CASSASGQGGYEQYF

J: TRBJ2-5
V: TRBV3-1/TRBV3-2
length: 15
CDR3: CASSQTSGGRETQYF

J: TRBJ2-7
V: TRBV6-5
length: 13
CDR3: CASSFGTTYEQYF

J: TRBJ1-6
V: TRBV30
length: 14
CDR3: CAWSVRQGDSPLHF

J: TRBJ2-5
V: TRBV6-2/TRBV6-3
length: 14
CDR3: CASSYGVRGETQYF

J: TRBJ1-2
V: TRBV11-2
length: 13
CDR3: CASSSTGGTGYTF

J: TRBJ1-3
V: TRBV28
length: 13
CDR3: CASSSRLSVTIYF

J: TRBJ2-7
V: TRBV30
length: 11
CDR3: CAWSGQYEQYF

J: TRBJ1-5
V: TRBV10-3
length: 16
CDR3: CAISAEGFGGNQPQHF

J: TRBJ1-2
V: TRBV7-9
length: 18
CDR3: CASSSPKKDRPANYGYTF

J: TRBJ1-4
V: TRBV21-1
length: 15
CDR3: CASSNQTGIEEKLFF

J: TRBJ1-6
V: TRBV30
length: 14
CDR3: CAWVGSSYNSPLHF

J: TRBJ1-1
V: TRBV5-5
length: 14
CDR3: CASRRGGVNTEAFF

J: TRBJ2-1
V: TRBV10-3
length: 13
CDR3: CAISRGGSNEQFF

J: TRBJ1-5
V: TRBV28
length: 16
CDR3: CASRDRGFVSNQPQHF

J: TRBJ1-4
V: TRBV6-2/TRBV6-3
length: 13
CDR3: CASSQAGNEKLFF

J: TRBJ1-3
V: TRBV6-5
length: 14
CDR3: CASSYADRGNTIYF

J: TRBJ1-3
V: TRBV7-3
length: 15
CDR3: CASTSITGGGKTIYF

J: TRBJ1-2
V: TRBV10-3
length: 12
CDR3: CAIMGAGGGYTF

J: TRBJ2-5
V: TRBV11-3
length: 13
CDR3: CASSFTRAETQYF

J: TRBJ2-3
V: TRBV28
length: 15
CDR3: CASSSPPAGADTQYF

J: TRBJ1-1
V: TRBV10-1
length: 14
CDR3: CASSRVDRGTEAFF

J: TRBJ1-1
V: TRBV7-9
length: 19
CDR3: CASSLTDLRGTGAQGEAFF

J: TRBJ1-6
V: TRBV5-1
length: 15
CDR3: CASSLVGWDNSPLHF

J: TRBJ2-3
V: TRBV2
length: 16
CDR3: CASSDGAGPSTDTQYF

J: TRBJ2-1
V: TRBV7-2
length: 15
CDR3: CASSLFVTGFNEQFF

J: TRBJ2-1
V: TRBV7-8
length: 17
CDR3: CASSYLGAGGPYNEQFF

J: TRBJ2-2
V: TRBV4-2
length: 14
CDR3: CASSQDQRPGELFF